The next 8 T cell receptor beta chains were all read from a single sample in a study of control samples from healthy donors and cancer patients. TCRdb's copy holds only in-frame clones and misses some; the assay was immunoSEQ multiplex PCR. The sample shows fewer than 200,000 clones, around 95% of them seen only once. Sequenced: blood. The receptors shown here come from a woman aged 60-75 years in good health.

The chain links TRBV4-3 to TRBJ2-7, with 10 bases aligning to TRBD1. Germline CDR1 and CDR2: LGHNA and YSLEER. J was trimmed by 3 bases and V by 8 bases; bases with no gene match: 10. There are 15 residues in the CDR3. As DNA, the CDR3 is TGCGCCAGCTCCTCCGGGACAGGGGCCTTCTACGAGCAGTACTTC. It encodes CASSSGTGAFYEQYF.

V gene TRBV4-3 combines with J gene TRBJ1-2; D not resolved. This CDR3 has 16 residues. Germline V CDR1 and CDR2: LGHNA, YSLEER. Trimming took 0 bases from V and 6 from J, leaving 17 bases between them. The chain's CDR3 is CASSQDRATELNGYTF. Here the CDR3 DNA reads TGCGCCAGCAGCCAAGATAGGGCCACGGAATTAAATGGCTACACCTTC.

Written as DNA, the CDR3 is TGTGCCAGCTCACCTGGGACAGGGACAAACACTGAAGCTTTCTTT. This encodes CASSPGTGTNTEAFF. This chain joins TRBV18 and TRBJ1-1, with 9 bases aligning to TRBD1. CDR3 length equals 15 residues. Losses at the gene ends were 3 bases for V and 2 bases for J; bases not matched to a gene: 4. Looked up from germline, CDR1 is KGHSH and CDR2 is LQKENI.

The V and J genes are TRBV9 and TRBJ2-3; no clear D. There are 14 residues in the CDR3. Deletions cut 2 bases from V and 0 bases from J, with 7 bases between. Germline V CDR1 and CDR2: SGDLS, YYNGEE. CDR3 in amino acids: CASSVNPSTDTQYF. The CDR3 nucleotides are TGTGCCAGCAGCGTCAACCCTAGCACAGATACGCAGTATTTT. Looking up the rest from reference TRBV9 and TRBJ2-3 gives the full variable domain: DSGVTQTPKHLITATGQRVTLRCSPRSGDLSVYWYQQSLDQGLQFLIQYYNGEERAKGNILERFSAQQFPDLHSELNLSSLELGDSALYFCASSVNPSTDTQYFGPGTRLTVL.

This chain connects TRBV7-2 to TRBJ2-5; the D gene is possibly TRBD2 (7 bases). Germline CDR1 SGHTA, CDR2 FQGNSA. V was shortened by 1 base and J by 5 bases, with 14 bases between the two germline ends. This CDR3 region has 15 residues. As DNA, the CDR3 is TGTGCCAGCAGCTTAGTGGCGGGGGCAGGTGAGACCCAGTACTTC. This codes for CASSLVAGAGETQYF.

The chain uses TRBV7-3 and TRBJ1-1; no clear D. The CDR3 is made up of 13 amino acids. V gave up 2 bases and J gave up 6 bases, with 10 bases separating them. Germline V gene data show CDR1 as SGHTA and CDR2 as FQGTGA. CDR3 residues: CASSLSRGSEAFF. The DNA for the CDR3 is TGTGCCAGCAGCTTATCGCGCGGGTCTGAAGCTTTCTTT.

J is TRBJ2-5 and V is TRBV7-9; D is uncertain. The ends were cut back, 5 bases at V and 1 base at J, with 14 bases in the middle. This CDR3 region has 15 residues. The germline gives CDR1 SEHNR, CDR2 FQNEAQ (reference sequence). The CDR3 sequence is CASSPLGFPQETQYF. CDR3 bases: TGTGCCAGCAGCCCCCTCGGGTTCCCCCAAGAGACCCAGTACTTC. The full variable domain, its missing parts supplied by reference TRBV7-9 and TRBJ2-5, is DTGVSQNPRHKITKRGQNVTFRCDPISEHNRLYWYRQTLGQGPEFLTYFQNEAQLEKSRLLSDRFSAERPKGSFSTLEIQRTEQGDSAMYLCASSPLGFPQETQYFGPGTRLLVL.

The chain has TRBV7-9 and TRBJ1-2; D gene unclear. There are 16 residues in the CDR3. The V and J ends lost 0 bases and 4 bases respectively, with 15 bases between them. CDR1 SEHNR and CDR2 FQNEAQ come from the germline V gene (reference sequence). The CDR3 DNA follows: TGTGCCAGCAGCTTAGCTGGGATGGGCAGCGTCTATGGCTACACCTTC. This translates into CASSLAGMGSVYGYTF. Drawing the rest from reference TRBV7-9 and TRBJ1-2, the complete variable domain is DTGVSQNPRHKITKRGQNVTFRCDPISEHNRLYWYRQTLGQGPEFLTYFQNEAQLEKSRLLSDRFSAERPKGSFSTLEIQRTEQGDSAMYLCASSLAGMGSVYGYTFGSGTRLTVV.